A single TCR beta chain is shown here with its context. The antigen is undetermined. This sample includes further DNA sequences coding for the same CDR3. The sample is drawn from a study of radiotherapy plus CTLA-4 blockade in lung cancer. On the study more broadly: Patients showed objective responses in 15% to 20% of cases, and disease control was achieved by under 35%. General study points: Early blood T cell clone changes and increased post-radiation serum interferon-beta were reportedly the strongest response predictors.

The method was immunoSEQ multiplex PCR; TCRdb's version includes in-frame clones alone and lacks a portion of them. Here the sample spans tens of thousands of clones, around 69% being singletons. Germline CDR1 SGHTA, CDR2 FQGNSA. This CDR3 has 13 amino acids. V was trimmed by 1 base and J by 1 base, leaving 4 bases between them. The chain employs TRBV7-2 and TRBJ1-1; no clear D. The sequence was collected from a human donor with non-small cell lung cancer who had stable disease on radiotherapy plus ipilimumab. The input for sequencing was peripheral blood, taken from a patient treated with radiotherapy plus ipilimumab. CDR3 amino acids: CASSLGRNTEAFF. The CDR3 DNA sequence: TGTGCCAGCAGCTTAGGGAGGAACACTGAAGCTTTCTTT. The variable domain in full, completed from reference TRBV7-2 and TRBJ1-1, reads GAGVSQSPSNKVTEKGKDVELRCDPISGHTALYWYRQSLGQGLEFLIYFQGNSAPDKSGLPSDRFSAERTGGSVSTLTIQRTQQEDSAVYLCASSLGRNTEAFFGQGTRLTVV.